The TCR beta chain described here comes from a study of identical twins. Each cDNA held unique molecular identifiers, and template switching gave it a universal primer site. In TCRdb, the 5' RACE reads were re-called with MiXCR into one record per CDR3 protein. The data hold about 530,000 distinct CDR3 sequences, with about a fifth observed a single time. This clonotype has just a few counts. Its antigen remains unknown. The V gene end was trimmed by 2 bases and the J gene end by 4 bases; junction bases not matched to a gene: 4. The CDR3 is made up of 15 amino acids. Looked up from germline, CDR1 is SSHAT and CDR2 is FNYEAQ (reference sequence). Study findings and constraints: Sequences that were out-of-frame, alpha and twin-shared displayed an excess of low generation probability. Beta out-of-frame sequences showed weaker excess sharing between twins.

A further study also used this sample, focusing on yellow fever vaccine responses in identical twins.

The origin of this receptor is a woman aged 18-30 years in good health. V and J are TRBV7-7 and TRBJ2-1, with TRBD1 matching over 8 bases. What was sequenced was CD4+ T cells sorted from blood. The CDR3 is CASSLTQGAYNEQFF. The CDR3 nucleotides read TGTGCCAGCAGCTTAACGCAGGGGGCTTACAATGAGCAGTTCTTC. Full variable domain (missing parts from reference TRBV7-7 and TRBJ2-1): GAGVSQSPRYKVTKRGQDVTLRCDPISSHATLYWYQQALGQGPEFLTYFNYEAQPDKSGLPSDRFSAERPEGSISTLTIQRTEQRDSAMYRCASSLTQGAYNEQFFGPGTRLTVL.